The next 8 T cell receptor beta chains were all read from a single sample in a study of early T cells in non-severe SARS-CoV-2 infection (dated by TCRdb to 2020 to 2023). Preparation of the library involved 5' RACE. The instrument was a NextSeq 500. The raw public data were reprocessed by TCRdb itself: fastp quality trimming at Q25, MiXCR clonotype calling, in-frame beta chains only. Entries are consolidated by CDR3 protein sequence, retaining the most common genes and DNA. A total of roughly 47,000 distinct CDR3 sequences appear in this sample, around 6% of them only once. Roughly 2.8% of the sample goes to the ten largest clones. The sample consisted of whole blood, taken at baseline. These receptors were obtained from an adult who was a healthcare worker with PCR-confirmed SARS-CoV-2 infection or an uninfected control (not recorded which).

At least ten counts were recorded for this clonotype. The CDR3 sequence is CASSPRRGDTEAFF. The CDR3 DNA reads TGTGCCAGCTCACCACGGAGGGGAGACACTGAAGCTTTCTTT. This chain uses TRBV18 with TRBJ1-1; D possibly corresponds to TRBD1 (5 bases). Germline V gene lookup returns CDR1 KGHSH and CDR2 LQKENI. The CDR3 extends over 14 amino acids. The germline V and J ends were trimmed by 1 base and 3 bases, with 9 bases remaining between them.

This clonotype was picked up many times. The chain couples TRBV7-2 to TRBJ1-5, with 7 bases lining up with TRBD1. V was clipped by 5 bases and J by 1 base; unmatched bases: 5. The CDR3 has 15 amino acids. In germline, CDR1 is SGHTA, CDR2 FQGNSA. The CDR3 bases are TGTGCCAGCAGCCGGGCAGGGGGAAGCAATCAGCCCCAGCATTTT. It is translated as CASSRAGGSNQPQHF. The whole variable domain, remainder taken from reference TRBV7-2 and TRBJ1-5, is GAGVSQSPSNKVTEKGKDVELRCDPISGHTALYWYRQSLGQGLEFLIYFQGNSAPDKSGLPSDRFSAERTGGSVSTLTIQRTQQEDSAVYLCASSRAGGSNQPQHFGDGTRLSIL.

CDR3 sequence: CASSLEDLSTQYF. The DNA of the CDR3 is TGTGCCAGCAGCTTAGAGGACTTATCTACTCAGTACTTC. This chain joins TRBV11-2 and TRBJ2-5; D perhaps matches TRBD2 (5 bases). V lost 0 bases and J 11 bases, leaving 13 bases between the germline ends. The CDR3 spans 13 residues. Germline CDR1 is SGHAT and CDR2 is FQNNGV.

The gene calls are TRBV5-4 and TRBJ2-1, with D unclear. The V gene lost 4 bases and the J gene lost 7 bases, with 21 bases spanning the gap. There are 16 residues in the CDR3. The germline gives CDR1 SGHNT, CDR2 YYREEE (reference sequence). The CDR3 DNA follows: TGTGCCAGCAGCCCCCTACCGGCAGGAAGAATAAATGAGCAGTTCTTC. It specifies CASSPLPAGRINEQFF.

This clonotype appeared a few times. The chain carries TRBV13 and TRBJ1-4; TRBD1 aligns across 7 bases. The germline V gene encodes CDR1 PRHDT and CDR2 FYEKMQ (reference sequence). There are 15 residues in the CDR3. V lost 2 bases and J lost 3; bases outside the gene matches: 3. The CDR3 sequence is CASSLRTGANEKLFF. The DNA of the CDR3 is TGTGCCAGCAGCTTAAGGACAGGTGCTAATGAAAAACTGTTTTTT.

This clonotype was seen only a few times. Written as DNA, the CDR3 is TGCGCCAGCAGCCAAGATTTGCCGGGAAGGGTATCTCGGGGGACACAAGAGACCCAGTACTTC. This translates into CASSQDLPGRVSRGTQETQYF. This rearrangement joins TRBV4-3 to TRBJ2-5; D may correspond to TRBD1 or TRBD2 (6 bases each). The CDR3 spans 21 residues. The ends were cut back, 0 bases at V and 2 bases at J, with 28 bases in the middle. Germline V gene lookup returns CDR1 LGHNA and CDR2 YSLEER.

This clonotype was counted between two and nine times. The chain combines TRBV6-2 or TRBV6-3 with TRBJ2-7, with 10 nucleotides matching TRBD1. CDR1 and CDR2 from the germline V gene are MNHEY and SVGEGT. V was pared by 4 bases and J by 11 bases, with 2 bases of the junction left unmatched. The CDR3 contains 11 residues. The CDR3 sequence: CASSSTGGEYF. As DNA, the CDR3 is TGTGCCAGCAGTTCGACAGGGGGCGAGTACTTC.

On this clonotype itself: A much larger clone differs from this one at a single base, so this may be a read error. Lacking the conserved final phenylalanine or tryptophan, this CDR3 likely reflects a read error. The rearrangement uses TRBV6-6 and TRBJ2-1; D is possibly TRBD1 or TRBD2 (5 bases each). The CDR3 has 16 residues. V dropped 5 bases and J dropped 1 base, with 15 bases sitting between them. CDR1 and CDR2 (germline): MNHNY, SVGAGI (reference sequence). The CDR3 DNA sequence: TGTGCCAGCAGTCCCGGGACCCATGCGTCCTACAATGAGCAGTTCTTA. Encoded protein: CASSPGTHASYNEQFL.